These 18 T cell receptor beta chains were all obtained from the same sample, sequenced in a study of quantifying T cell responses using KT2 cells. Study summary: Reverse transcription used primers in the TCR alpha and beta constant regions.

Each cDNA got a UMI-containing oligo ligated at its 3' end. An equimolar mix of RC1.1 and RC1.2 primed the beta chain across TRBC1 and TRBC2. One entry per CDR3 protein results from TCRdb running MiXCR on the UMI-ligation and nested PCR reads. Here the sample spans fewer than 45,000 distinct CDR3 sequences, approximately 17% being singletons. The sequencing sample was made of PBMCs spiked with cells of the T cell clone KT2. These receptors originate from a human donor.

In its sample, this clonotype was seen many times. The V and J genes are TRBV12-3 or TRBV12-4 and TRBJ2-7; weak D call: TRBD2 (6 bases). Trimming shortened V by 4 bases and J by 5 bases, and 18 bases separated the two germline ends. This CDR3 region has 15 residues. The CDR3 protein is CASSSPLTSSHEQYF. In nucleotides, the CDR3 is TGTGCCAGCAGTTCTCCACTGACTAGTTCCCACGAGCAGTACTTC.

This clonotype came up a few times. CDR3 in DNA: TGTGCCAGCAGCCAAGGGGGCGGTTACGAGCAGTACTTC. Protein sequence: CASSQGGGYEQYF. The rearrangement links TRBV7-9 to TRBJ2-7, with 7 bases lining up with TRBD1. J gave up 4 bases and V 5 bases, and 5 bases lay outside the gene matches. CDR1 and CDR2 from the germline V gene are SEHNR and FQNEAQ (reference sequence). There are 13 residues in the CDR3.

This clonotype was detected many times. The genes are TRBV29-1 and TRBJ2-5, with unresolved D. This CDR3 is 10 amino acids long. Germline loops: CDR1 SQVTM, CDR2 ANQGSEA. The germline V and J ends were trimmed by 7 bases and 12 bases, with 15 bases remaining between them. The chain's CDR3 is CSARMGAEYF. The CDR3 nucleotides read TGCAGCGCCCGAATGGGCGCGGAGTACTTC.

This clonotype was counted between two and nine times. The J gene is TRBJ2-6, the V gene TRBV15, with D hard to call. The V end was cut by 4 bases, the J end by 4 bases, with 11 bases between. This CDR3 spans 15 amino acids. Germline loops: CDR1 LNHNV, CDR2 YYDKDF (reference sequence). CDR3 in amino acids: CATSKSRRGANVLTF. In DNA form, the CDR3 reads TGTGCCACCAGCAAGTCCAGGCGGGGGGCCAACGTCCTGACTTTC.

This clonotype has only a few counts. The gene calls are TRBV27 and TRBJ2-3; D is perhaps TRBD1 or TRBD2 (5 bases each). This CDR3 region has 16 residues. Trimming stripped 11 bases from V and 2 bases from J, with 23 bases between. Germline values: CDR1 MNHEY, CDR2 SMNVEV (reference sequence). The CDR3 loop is CAAPDGRSGTTDTQYF. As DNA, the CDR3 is TGTGCCGCTCCTGATGGGCGCTCTGGGACCACAGATACGCAGTATTTT.

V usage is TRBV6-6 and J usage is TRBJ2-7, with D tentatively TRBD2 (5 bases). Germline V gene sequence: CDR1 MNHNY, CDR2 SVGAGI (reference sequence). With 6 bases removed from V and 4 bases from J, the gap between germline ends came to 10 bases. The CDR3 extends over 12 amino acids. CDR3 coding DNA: TGTGCCAGCAGCAACGAGGGATACGAGCAGTACTTC. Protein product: CASSNEGYEQYF.

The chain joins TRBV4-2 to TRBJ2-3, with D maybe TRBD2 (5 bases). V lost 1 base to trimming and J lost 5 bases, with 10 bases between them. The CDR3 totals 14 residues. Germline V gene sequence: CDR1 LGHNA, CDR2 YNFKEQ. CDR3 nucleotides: TGTGCCAGCAGCCAAGGATTACTAGGAGATACGCAGTATTTT. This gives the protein CASSQGLLGDTQYF.

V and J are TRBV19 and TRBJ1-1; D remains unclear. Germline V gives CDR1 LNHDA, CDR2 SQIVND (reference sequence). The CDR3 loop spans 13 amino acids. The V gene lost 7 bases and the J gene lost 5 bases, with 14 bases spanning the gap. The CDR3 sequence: CASKSLVGTEAFF. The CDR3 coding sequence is TGTGCCAGTAAGAGTTTGGTTGGGACTGAAGCTTTCTTT.

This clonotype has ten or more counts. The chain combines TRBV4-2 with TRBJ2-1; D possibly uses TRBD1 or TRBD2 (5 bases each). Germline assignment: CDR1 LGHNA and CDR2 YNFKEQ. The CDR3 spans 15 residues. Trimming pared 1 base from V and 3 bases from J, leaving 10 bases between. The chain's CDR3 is CASSQAAGGYNEQFF. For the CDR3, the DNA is TGTGCCAGCAGCCAAGCGGCTGGGGGCTACAATGAGCAGTTCTTC.

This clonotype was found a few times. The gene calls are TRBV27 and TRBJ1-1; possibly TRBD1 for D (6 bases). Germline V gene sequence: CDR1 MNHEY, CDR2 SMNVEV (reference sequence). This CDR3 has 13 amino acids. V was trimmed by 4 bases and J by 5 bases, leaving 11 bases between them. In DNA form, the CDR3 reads TGTGCCAGCAGTTATCAGGGGCGGACTGAAGCTTTCTTT. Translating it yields CASSYQGRTEAFF.

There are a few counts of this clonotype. The CDR3 loop is CASSPRGYRGTEAFF. The CDR3, as DNA: TGTGCCAGCAGTCCCCGGGGGTATAGGGGGACTGAAGCTTTCTTT. The gene calls are TRBV12-3 or TRBV12-4 and TRBJ1-1, with a weak D call TRBD1 (6 bases). V was cut by 5 bases and J by 5 bases, with 18 bases left in between. There are 15 residues in the CDR3.

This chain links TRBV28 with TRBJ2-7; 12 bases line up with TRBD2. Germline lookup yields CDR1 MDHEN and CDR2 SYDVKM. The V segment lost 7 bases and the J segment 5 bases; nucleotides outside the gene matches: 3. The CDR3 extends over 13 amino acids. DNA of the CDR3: TGTGCCAGCACCCTAGCGGGAGGGAACGAGCAGTACTTC. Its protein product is CASTLAGGNEQYF. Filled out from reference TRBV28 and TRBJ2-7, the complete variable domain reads DVKVTQSSRYLVKRTGEKVFLECVQDMDHENMFWYRQDPGLGLRLIYFSYDVKMKEKGDIPEGYSVSREKKERFSLILESASTNQTSMYLCASTLAGGNEQYFGPGTRLTVT.

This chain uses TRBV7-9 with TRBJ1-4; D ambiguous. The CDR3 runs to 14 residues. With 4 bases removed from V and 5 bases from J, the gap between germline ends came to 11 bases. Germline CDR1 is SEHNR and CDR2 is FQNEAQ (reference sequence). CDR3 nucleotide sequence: TGTGCCAGCAGCTCCCAGTACATAAATGAAAAACTGTTTTTT. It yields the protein CASSSQYINEKLFF.

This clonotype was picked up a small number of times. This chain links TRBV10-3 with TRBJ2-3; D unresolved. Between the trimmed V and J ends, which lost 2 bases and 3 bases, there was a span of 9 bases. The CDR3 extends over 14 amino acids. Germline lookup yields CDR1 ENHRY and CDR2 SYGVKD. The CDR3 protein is CAISEMAFTDTQYF. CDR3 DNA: TGTGCCATCAGTGAGATGGCTTTTACAGATACGCAGTATTTT.

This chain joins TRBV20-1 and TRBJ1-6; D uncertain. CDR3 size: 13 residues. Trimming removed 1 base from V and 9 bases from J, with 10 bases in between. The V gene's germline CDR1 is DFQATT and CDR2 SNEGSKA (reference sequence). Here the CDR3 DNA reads TGCAGTGCTAGAGGGGCCCCCATTTCACCCCTCCACTTT. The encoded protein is CSARGAPISPLHF.

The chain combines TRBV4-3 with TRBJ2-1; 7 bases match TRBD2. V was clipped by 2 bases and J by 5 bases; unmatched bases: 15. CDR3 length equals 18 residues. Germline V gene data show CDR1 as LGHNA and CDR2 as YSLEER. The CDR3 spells CASSQPPYGAGVDNEQFF. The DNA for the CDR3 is TGCGCCAGCAGCCAACCCCCCTATGGGGCGGGAGTTGACAATGAGCAGTTCTTC.

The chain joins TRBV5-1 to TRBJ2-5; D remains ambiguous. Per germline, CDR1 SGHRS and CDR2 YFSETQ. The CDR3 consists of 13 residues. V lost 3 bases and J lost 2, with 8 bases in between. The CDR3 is CASSWAGQETQYF. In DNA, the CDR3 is TGCGCCAGCAGCTGGGCCGGACAAGAGACCCAGTACTTC.

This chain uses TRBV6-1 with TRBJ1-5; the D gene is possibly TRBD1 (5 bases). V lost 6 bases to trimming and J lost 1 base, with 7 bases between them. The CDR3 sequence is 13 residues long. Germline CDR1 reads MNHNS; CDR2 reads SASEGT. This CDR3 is CASRGQSNQPQHF. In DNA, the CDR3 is TGTGCCAGCAGAGGACAAAGCAATCAGCCCCAGCATTTT.